A selection of T cell receptor beta chains follows, all from one sample in a study of Ad26.COV2.S vaccination and SARS-CoV-2 variants. Clones were read by immunoSEQ multiplex PCR, and TCRdb kept only the in-frame ones, dropping some. The repertoire holds some 250,000 clones, with 88% as singletons. The source material was peripheral blood, sampled in a trial of Ad26.COV2.S vaccine versus placebo. All receptors come from a person between 18 and 60 years old who received the Ad26.COV2.S COVID-19 vaccine or a placebo. Both conserved end residues are part of each CDR3. A D gene is named only where the DNA matches it firmly. Clone sizes are given selectively: once, few, many, or a class where the clone is expanded.

v_call,clone_size,d_call,j_call,cdr3_nt,cdr3_aa
TRBV7-6,.,TRBD2,TRBJ2-1,TGTGCCAGCAGCTTAGGGGGTAGCGGGAGGGATGAGCAGTTCTTC,CASSLGGSGRDEQFF
TRBV30,.,.,TRBJ1-5,TGTGCCTGGAGGGCCGAGGGCTATAGCAATCAGCCCCAGCATTTT,CAWRAEGYSNQPQHF
TRBV5-1,.,TRBD1,TRBJ2-7,TGCGCCAGCAGCTTGGGACAGGGGAACTACGAGCAGTACTTC,CASSLGQGNYEQYF
TRBV28,.,.,TRBJ1-2,TGTGCCAGCAGTTCTCCGGGGGGGGCCCACTATGGCTACACCTTC,CASSSPGGAHYGYTF
TRBV3-1/TRBV3-2,.,TRBD1,TRBJ1-4,TGTGCCAGCAGCCATAGACAGGGTGGAAGAGAAAAACTGTTTTTT,CASSHRQGGREKLFF
TRBV30,.,TRBD1,TRBJ2-7,TGTGCCTGCGCTCCGACAGGGGGCAAATACGAGCAGTACTTC,CACAPTGGKYEQYF
TRBV7-9,.,.,TRBJ2-1,TGTGCCAGCAGCTTAGAGTCTGGCCCGAGCTCCTACAATGAGCAGTTCTTC,CASSLESGPSSYNEQFF
TRBV5-1,.,.,TRBJ2-3,TGCGCCAGCAGCTTGCAGGGGAACACAGATACGCAGTATTTT,CASSLQGNTDTQYF
TRBV28,.,.,TRBJ2-5,TGTGCCAGCAGGTCTCGGGGCGTAGGAGAGACCCAGTACTTC,CASRSRGVGETQYF
TRBV19,once,TRBD1,TRBJ2-2,TGTGCCAGTAGTCACGGGGACAGGGGCACCGGGGAGCTGTTTTTT,CASSHGDRGTGELFF
TRBV7-8,.,.,TRBJ2-2,TGTGCCAGCAGCCAGGACTTCGGCGGCGGGGAGCTGTTTTTT,CASSQDFGGGELFF
TRBV4-1,.,TRBD1,TRBJ1-4,TGCGCCAGCAGCCTTTCAACCGGGACAGGGAATGAAAAACTGTTTTTT,CASSLSTGTGNEKLFF
TRBV6-6,.,TRBD1,TRBJ1-1,TGTGCCAGCAGAGAGGGACAGTTGAACACTGAAGCTTTCTTT,CASREGQLNTEAFF
TRBV10-3,.,TRBD2,TRBJ2-1,TGTGCCATCAGTTCGCTAGCGGGGGGCCTACAGCAGTTCTTC,CAISSLAGGLQQFF
TRBV27,.,TRBD1,TRBJ1-5,TGTGCCAGCAGTTTTACGAACACAGGGGGCGCCAGGCAGCCCCAGCATTTT,CASSFTNTGGARQPQHF
TRBV9,.,TRBD2,TRBJ2-7,TGTGCCAGCAGCGTCGACGGCGGGGGTAAAGGGGACTCCGAGCAGTACTTC,CASSVDGGGKGDSEQYF
TRBV10-3,.,.,TRBJ2-3,TGTGCCATCAGGATAGCAGGCGGGGATACGCAGTATTTT,CAIRIAGGDTQYF
TRBV5-4,.,.,TRBJ1-5,TGTGCCAGCAGCTTGGAGAGGGATCAGCCCCAGCATTTT,CASSLERDQPQHF
TRBV15,.,TRBD2,TRBJ2-3,TGTGCCACTCGACGGACTAGCGGGGGCCCCACCACAGATACGCAGTATTTT,CATRRTSGGPTTDTQYF
TRBV9,.,.,TRBJ2-1,TGTGCCAGCAGCGTAGCTTCCAGCGGAGCCTACAATGAGCAGTTCTTC,CASSVASSGAYNEQFF
TRBV6-5,.,TRBD1,TRBJ2-1,TGTGCCAGCAGTTACAAGGGACAGGGGAACAATGAGCAGTTCTTC,CASSYKGQGNNEQFF
TRBV7-9,.,.,TRBJ2-7,TGTGCCAGCAGCCGCAGGACAGTACCCTACGAGCAGTACTTC,CASSRRTVPYEQYF
TRBV5-8,.,.,TRBJ2-5,TGTGCCAGCAGCTTGGTGGGGGCCCAAGAGACCCAGTACTTC,CASSLVGAQETQYF
TRBV29-1,.,.,TRBJ2-3,TGCAGCGCAAGGGGGACCAGAGAGGGTTCAGCAGATACGCAGTATTTT,CSARGTREGSADTQYF